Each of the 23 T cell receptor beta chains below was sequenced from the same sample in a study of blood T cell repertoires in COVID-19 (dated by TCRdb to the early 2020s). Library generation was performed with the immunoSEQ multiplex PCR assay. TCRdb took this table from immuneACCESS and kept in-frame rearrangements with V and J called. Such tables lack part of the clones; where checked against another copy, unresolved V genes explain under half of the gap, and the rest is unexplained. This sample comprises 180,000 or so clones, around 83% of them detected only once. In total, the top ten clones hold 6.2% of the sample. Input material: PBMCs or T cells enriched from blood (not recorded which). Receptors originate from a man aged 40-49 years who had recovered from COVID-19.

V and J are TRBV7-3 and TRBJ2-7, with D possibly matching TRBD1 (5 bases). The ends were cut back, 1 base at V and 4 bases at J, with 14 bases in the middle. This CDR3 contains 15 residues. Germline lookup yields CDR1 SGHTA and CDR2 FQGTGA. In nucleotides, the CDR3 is TGTGCCAGCAGCTTAAGCGGAGACAGACCGTACGAGCAGTACTTC. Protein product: CASSLSGDRPYEQYF.

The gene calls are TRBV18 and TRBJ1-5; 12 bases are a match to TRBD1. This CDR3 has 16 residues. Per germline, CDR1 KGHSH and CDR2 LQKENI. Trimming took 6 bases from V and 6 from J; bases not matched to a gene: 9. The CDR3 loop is CASSEWGQGAAQPQHF. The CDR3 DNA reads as TGTGCCAGCTCCGAATGGGGACAGGGGGCTGCTCAGCCCCAGCATTTT. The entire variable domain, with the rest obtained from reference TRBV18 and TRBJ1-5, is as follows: NAGVMQNPRHLVRRRGQEARLRCSPMKGHSHVYWYRQLPEEGLKFMVYLQKENIIDESGMPKERFSAEFPKEGPSILRIQQVVRGDSAAYFCASSEWGQGAAQPQHFGDGTRLSIL.

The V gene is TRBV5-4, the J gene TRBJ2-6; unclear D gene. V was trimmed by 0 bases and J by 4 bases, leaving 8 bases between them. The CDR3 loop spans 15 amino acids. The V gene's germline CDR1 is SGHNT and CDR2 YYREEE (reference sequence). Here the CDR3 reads CASSLAVSGANVLTF. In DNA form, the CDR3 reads TGTGCCAGCAGCTTGGCAGTCTCCGGGGCCAACGTCCTGACTTTC.

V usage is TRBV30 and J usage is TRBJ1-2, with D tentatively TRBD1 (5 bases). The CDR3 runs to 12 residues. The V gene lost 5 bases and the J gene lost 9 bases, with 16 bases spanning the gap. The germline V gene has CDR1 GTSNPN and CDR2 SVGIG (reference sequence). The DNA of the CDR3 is TGTGCCTGGCGCCGAAGGGGCGACAGCTACACCTTC. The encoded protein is CAWRRRGDSYTF. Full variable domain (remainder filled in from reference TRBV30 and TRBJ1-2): SQTIHQWPATLVQPVGSPLSLECTVEGTSNPNLYWYRQAAGRGLQLLFYSVGIGQISSEVPQNLSASRPQDRQFILSSKKLLLSDSGFYLCAWRRRGDSYTFGSGTRLTVV.

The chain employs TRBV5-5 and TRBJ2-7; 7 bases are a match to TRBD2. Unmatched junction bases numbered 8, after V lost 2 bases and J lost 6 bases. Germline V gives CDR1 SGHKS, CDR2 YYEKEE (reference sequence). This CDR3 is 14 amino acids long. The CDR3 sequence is CASSFGTSGGEQYF. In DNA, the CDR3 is TGTGCCAGCAGCTTTGGGACCTCGGGAGGCGAGCAGTACTTC.

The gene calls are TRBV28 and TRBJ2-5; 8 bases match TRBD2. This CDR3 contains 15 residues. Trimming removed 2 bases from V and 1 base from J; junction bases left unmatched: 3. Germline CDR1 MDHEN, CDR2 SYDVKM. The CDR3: CASSLGRGAQETQYF. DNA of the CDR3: TGTGCCAGCAGTTTAGGGCGGGGGGCCCAAGAGACCCAGTACTTC. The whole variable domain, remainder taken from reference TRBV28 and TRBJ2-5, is DVKVTQSSRYLVKRTGEKVFLECVQDMDHENMFWYRQDPGLGLRLIYFSYDVKMKEKGDIPEGYSVSREKKERFSLILESASTNQTSMYLCASSLGRGAQETQYFGPGTRLLVL.

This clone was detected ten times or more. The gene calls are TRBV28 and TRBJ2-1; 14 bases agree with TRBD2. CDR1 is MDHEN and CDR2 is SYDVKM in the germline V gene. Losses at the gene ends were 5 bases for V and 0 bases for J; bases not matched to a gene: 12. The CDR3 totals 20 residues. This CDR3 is CASSPHAGTSGRGSYNEQFF. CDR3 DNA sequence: TGTGCCAGCAGTCCGCATGCCGGGACTAGCGGGAGAGGCTCCTACAATGAGCAGTTCTTC. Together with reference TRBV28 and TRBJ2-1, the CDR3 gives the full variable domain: DVKVTQSSRYLVKRTGEKVFLECVQDMDHENMFWYRQDPGLGLRLIYFSYDVKMKEKGDIPEGYSVSREKKERFSLILESASTNQTSMYLCASSPHAGTSGRGSYNEQFFGPGTRLTVL.

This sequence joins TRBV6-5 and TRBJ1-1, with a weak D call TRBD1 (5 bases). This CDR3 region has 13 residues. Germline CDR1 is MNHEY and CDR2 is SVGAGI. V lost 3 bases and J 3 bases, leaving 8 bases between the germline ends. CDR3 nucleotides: TGTGCCAGCAGTTATGGGGGGGACACTGAAGCTTTCTTT. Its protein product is CASSYGGDTEAFF.

The CDR3 DNA reads as TGCGCCAGCAGCTTGGTCTCTAGCCCCACAGATACGCAGTATTTT. The encoded protein is CASSLVSSPTDTQYF. The V call is TRBV5-1, the J call TRBJ2-3, with D perhaps matching TRBD2 (5 bases). The CDR3 covers 15 residues. CDR1 and CDR2 (germline): SGHRS, YFSETQ. Trimming cost V 0 bases and J 2 bases, with 10 bases left between them.

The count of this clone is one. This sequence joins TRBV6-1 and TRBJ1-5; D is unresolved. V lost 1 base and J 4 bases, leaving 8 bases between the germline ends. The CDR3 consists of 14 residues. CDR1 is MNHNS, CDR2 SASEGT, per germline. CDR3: CASSEVGGNQPQHF. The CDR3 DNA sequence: TGTGCCAGCAGTGAAGTTGGCGGTAATCAGCCCCAGCATTTT.

DNA of the CDR3: TGTGCCAGCAGTTTAAGATCCGGCACTAACAATGAGCAGTTCTTC. The encoded protein is CASSLRSGTNNEQFF. The chain uses TRBV28 and TRBJ2-1; no clear D. This CDR3 contains 15 residues. Looked up from germline, CDR1 is MDHEN and CDR2 is SYDVKM. V lost 2 bases, J lost 5 bases, and 13 bases lay in between.

The CDR3 here is CASSVGAGANVLTF. DNA for the CDR3: TGTGCCAGTAGTGTCGGGGCTGGGGCCAACGTCCTGACTTTC. The chain employs TRBV19 and TRBJ2-6, with D possibly TRBD2 on 5 matching bases. With 5 bases removed from V and 2 bases from J, the gap between germline ends came to 7 bases. The CDR3 totals 14 residues. Germline V CDR1 and CDR2: LNHDA, SQIVND (reference sequence). The full variable domain, completed using reference TRBV19 and TRBJ2-6, is DGGITQSPKYLFRKEGQNVTLSCEQNLNHDAMYWYRQDPGQGLRLIYYSQIVNDFQKGDIAEGYSVSREKKESFPLTVTSAQKNPTAFYLCASSVGAGANVLTFGAGSRLTVL.

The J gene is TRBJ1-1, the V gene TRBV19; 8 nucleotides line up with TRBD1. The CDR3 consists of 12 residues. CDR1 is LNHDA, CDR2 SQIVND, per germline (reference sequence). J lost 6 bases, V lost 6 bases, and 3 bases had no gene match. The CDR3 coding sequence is TGTGCCAGTAGCCGGACAGGGTCTGAAGCTTTCTTT. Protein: CASSRTGSEAFF. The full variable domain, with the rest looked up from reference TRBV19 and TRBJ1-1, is DGGITQSPKYLFRKEGQNVTLSCEQNLNHDAMYWYRQDPGQGLRLIYYSQIVNDFQKGDIAEGYSVSREKKESFPLTVTSAQKNPTAFYLCASSRTGSEAFFGQGTRLTVV.

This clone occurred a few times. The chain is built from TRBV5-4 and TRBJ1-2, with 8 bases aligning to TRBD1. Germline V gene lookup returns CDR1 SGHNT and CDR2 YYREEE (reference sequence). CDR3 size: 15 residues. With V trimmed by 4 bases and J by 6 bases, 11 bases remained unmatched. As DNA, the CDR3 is TGTGCCAGCAGCATAGGACAGGGAAGGTCCGATGGCTACACCTTC. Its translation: CASSIGQGRSDGYTF.

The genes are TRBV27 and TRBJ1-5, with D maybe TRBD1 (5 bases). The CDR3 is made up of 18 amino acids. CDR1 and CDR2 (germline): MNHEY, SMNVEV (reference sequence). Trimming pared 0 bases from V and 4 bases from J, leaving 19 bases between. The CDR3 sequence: CASSLSFWGQGVNQPQHF. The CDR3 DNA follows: TGTGCCAGCAGTTTATCTTTTTGGGGCCAGGGTGTAAATCAGCCCCAGCATTTT.

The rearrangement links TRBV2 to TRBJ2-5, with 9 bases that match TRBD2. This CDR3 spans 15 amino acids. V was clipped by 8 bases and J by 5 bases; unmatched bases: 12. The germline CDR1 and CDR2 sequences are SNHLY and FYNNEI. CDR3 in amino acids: CASYVSAGGTETQYF. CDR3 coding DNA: TGTGCCAGCTACGTGTCTGCGGGGGGGACTGAGACCCAGTACTTC.

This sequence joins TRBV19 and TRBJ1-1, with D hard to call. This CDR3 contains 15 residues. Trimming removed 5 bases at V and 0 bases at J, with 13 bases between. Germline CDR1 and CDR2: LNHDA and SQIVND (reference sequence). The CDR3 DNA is TGTGCCAGTAGTCGGCAGGCCATTCTGAACACTGAAGCTTTCTTT. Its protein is CASSRQAILNTEAFF.

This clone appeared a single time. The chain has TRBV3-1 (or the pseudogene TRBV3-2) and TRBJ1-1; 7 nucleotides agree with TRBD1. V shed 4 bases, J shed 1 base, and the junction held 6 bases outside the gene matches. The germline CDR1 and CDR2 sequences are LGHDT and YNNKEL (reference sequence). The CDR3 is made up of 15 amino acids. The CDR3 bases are TGTGCCAGCAGCCCTTCGACAGGGTCGAACACTGAAGCTTTCTTT. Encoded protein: CASSPSTGSNTEAFF.

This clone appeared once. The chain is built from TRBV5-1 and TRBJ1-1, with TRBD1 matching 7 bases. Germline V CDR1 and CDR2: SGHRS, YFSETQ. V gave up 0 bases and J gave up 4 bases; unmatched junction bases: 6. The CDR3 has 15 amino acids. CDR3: CASSLEAAGGTEAFF. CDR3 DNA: TGCGCCAGCAGCTTGGAGGCGGCAGGGGGCACTGAAGCTTTCTTT.

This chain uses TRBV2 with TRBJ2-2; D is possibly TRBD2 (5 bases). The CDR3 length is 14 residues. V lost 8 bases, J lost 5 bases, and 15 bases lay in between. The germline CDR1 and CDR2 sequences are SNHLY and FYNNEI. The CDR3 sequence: CASLGRGGTGELFF. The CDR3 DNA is TGTGCCAGCCTCGGACGGGGTGGTACCGGGGAGCTGTTTTTT.

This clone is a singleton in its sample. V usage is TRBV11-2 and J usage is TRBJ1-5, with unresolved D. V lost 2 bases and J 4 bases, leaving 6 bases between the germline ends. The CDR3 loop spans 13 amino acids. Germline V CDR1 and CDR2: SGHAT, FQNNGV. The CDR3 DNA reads TGTGCCAGCAGCTTACGCACAAATCAGCCCCAGCATTTT. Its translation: CASSLRTNQPQHF.

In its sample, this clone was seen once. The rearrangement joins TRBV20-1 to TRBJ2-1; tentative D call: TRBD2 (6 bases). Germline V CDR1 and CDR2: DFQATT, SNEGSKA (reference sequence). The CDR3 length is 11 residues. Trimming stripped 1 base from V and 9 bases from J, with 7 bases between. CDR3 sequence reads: CSARAGVEQFF. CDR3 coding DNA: TGCAGTGCTAGAGCGGGAGTTGAGCAGTTCTTC.

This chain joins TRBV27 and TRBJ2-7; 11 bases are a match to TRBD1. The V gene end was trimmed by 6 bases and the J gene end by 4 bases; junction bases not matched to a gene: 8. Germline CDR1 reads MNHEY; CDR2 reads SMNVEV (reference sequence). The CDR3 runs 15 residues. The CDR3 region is CASRGTGGGEYEQYF. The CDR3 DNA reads TGTGCCAGCAGGGGGACAGGGGGGGGAGAGTACGAGCAGTACTTC.